The 15 T cell receptor beta chains in this list originate from one sample, sequenced in a study of T-cell reconstitution after alpha-beta-depleted transplantation in children. TCRbeta library construction was performed incorporating unique molecular identifiers. One entry per CDR3 protein, called by TCRdb with MiXCR from the PCR reads. The sample yields 200,000 or so distinct CDR3 sequences, 5.5% to 7% seen once. The material sequenced was PBMCs, taken before TCRalphabeta/CD19-depleted stem cell transplant. The receptor source for this set is a girl less than two years old with combined immunodeficiency, due to receive a stem cell transplant.

This clonotype was seen at least ten times. The chain is built from TRBV7-2 and TRBJ2-3; D call uncertain. Per the germline V gene, CDR1 is SGHTA and CDR2 is FQGNSA. The CDR3 has 15 amino acids. V shed 0 bases and J shed 5 bases, with 12 bases lying between them. In DNA, the CDR3 is TGTGCCAGCAGCTTAGCTGGTTTCAGTCGAGATACGCAGTATTTT. Amino acids: CASSLAGFSRDTQYF.

In its sample, this clonotype was seen a few times. V usage is TRBV4-1 and J usage is TRBJ2-1; 7 nucleotides line up with TRBD2. V lost 11 bases to trimming and J lost 6 bases; unmatched junction nucleotides: 10. This CDR3 spans 13 amino acids. Per the germline V gene, CDR1 is MGHRA and CDR2 is YSYEKL. CDR3 in DNA: TGCGCCGGGTCTAGCGGCTTAGGCAATGAGCAGTTCTTC. Its protein is CAGSSGLGNEQFF.

This chain links TRBV5-1 with TRBJ2-2; possibly TRBD1 for D (7 bases). The ends were cut back, 4 bases at V and 0 bases at J, with 13 bases in the middle. Per the germline V gene, CDR1 is SGHRS and CDR2 is YFSETQ. The CDR3 extends over 16 amino acids. CDR3 protein: CASSPPGGTNTGELFF. CDR3 nucleotides: TGCGCCAGCAGCCCGCCAGGGGGGACGAACACCGGGGAGCTGTTTTTT.

This clonotype was detected ten times or more. J is TRBJ1-4 and V is TRBV12-3 or TRBV12-4; D perhaps matches TRBD1 (5 bases). The V end was cut by 5 bases, the J end by 10 bases, with 11 bases between. This CDR3 contains 12 residues. As DNA, the CDR3 is TGTGCCAGCAGTATCCCTGGGGGAAAACTGTTTTTT. It yields the protein CASSIPGGKLFF.

This clonotype has ten or more counts. The gene calls are TRBV7-2 and TRBJ2-7; 7 bases match TRBD1. Germline values: CDR1 SGHTA, CDR2 FQGNSA. The CDR3 contains 14 residues. V lost 3 bases to trimming and J lost 1 base; unmatched junction nucleotides: 3. The CDR3 sequence: CASSFAGGSYEQYF. Written as DNA, the CDR3 is TGTGCCAGCAGCTTTGCAGGGGGATCCTACGAGCAGTACTTC.

This clonotype occurred many times. The chain carries TRBV7-2 and TRBJ2-3; 8 bases fit TRBD1. CDR1 SGHTA and CDR2 FQGNSA come from the germline V gene. The ends lost 3 bases at V and 6 bases at J; junction bases unmatched: 8. The CDR3 extends over 15 amino acids. The DNA for the CDR3 is TGTGCCAGCAGCTTTACAGGGGGTGGTGCGGATACGCAGTATTTT. Its translation: CASSFTGGGADTQYF.

This clonotype was seen ten or more times. This chain uses TRBV12-3 or TRBV12-4 with TRBJ2-6; perhaps TRBD2 as D (6 bases). V was trimmed by 7 bases and J by 0 bases, leaving 10 bases between them. The CDR3 extends over 15 amino acids. In DNA, the CDR3 is TGTGCCAGCAATAGCGGATCCTCTGGGGCCAACGTCCTGACTTTC. Its protein product is CASNSGSSGANVLTF.

This clonotype was seen at least ten times. The DNA for the CDR3 is TGTGCCAGCAGCTCGAGGGACAGGGGATCCCCCTACGAGCAGTACTTC. Its translation: CASSSRDRGSPYEQYF. The V gene is TRBV11-1, the J gene TRBJ2-7, with 10 bases lining up with TRBD1. V shed 4 bases, J shed 2 bases, and the junction held 8 bases outside the gene matches. Per germline, CDR1 SGHAT and CDR2 FQDESV (reference sequence). The CDR3 is 16 residues long.

This clonotype was found many times. This chain connects TRBV28 to TRBJ2-6; no firm D call. Germline V gives CDR1 MDHEN, CDR2 SYDVKM. V was clipped by 5 bases and J by 2 bases, with 7 bases between them. This CDR3 has 14 amino acids. The CDR3 spells CASSLMPGANVLTF. The CDR3 region has the DNA TGTGCCAGCAGTCTCATGCCTGGGGCCAACGTCCTGACTTTC.

This clonotype was detected many times. V is TRBV19 and J is TRBJ2-1, with D possibly matching TRBD2 (5 bases). CDR3 length: 16 amino acids. Trimming took 3 bases from V and 0 from J, leaving 12 bases between them. Germline CDR1 LNHDA, CDR2 SQIVND (reference sequence). CDR3 nucleotides: TGTGCCAGTAGTATCCCGGACTCCAGCTCCTACAATGAGCAGTTCTTC. This gives the protein CASSIPDSSSYNEQFF.

This clonotype has a count of ten or more. V gene TRBV4-3 combines with J gene TRBJ1-1; possible D gene TRBD1, 5 bases. Germline-derived CDR1 and CDR2 are LGHNA and YSLEER. Trimming took off 4 bases at V and 0 bases at J, with 12 bases between the two ends. The CDR3 sequence is 15 residues long. The CDR3 nucleotides read TGCGCCAGCAGCCGCGGAAACAGGATGAACACTGAAGCTTTCTTT. Translated, it gives CASSRGNRMNTEAFF.

At least ten counts were recorded for this clonotype. The V call is TRBV18, the J call TRBJ2-3; 8 nucleotides line up with TRBD2. The CDR3 runs 17 residues. The trim removed 2 bases at V and 8 bases at J, leaving 15 bases unmatched. Per the germline V gene, CDR1 is KGHSH and CDR2 is LQKENI. DNA of the CDR3: TGTGCCAGCTCACCAGAGACTAGCGCGTACCCACAGGGTACGCAGTATTTT. It codes for CASSPETSAYPQGTQYF.

In its sample, this clonotype was seen a few times. This rearrangement joins TRBV29-1 to TRBJ2-7; D is possibly TRBD1 (6 bases). V dropped 1 base and J dropped 5 bases, with 15 bases sitting between them. Germline CDR1 is SQVTM and CDR2 is ANQGSEA. The CDR3 runs to 14 residues. The CDR3: CSVEGLKGDHEQYF. The CDR3 nucleotides read TGCAGCGTTGAAGGGTTAAAGGGGGATCACGAGCAGTACTTC.

As concerns this clonotype: Likely a read error: the CDR3 ends without its conserved phenylalanine or tryptophan. This chain links TRBV27 with TRBJ1-5; tentatively, D is TRBD1 (6 bases). The CDR3 loop spans 14 amino acids. The germline V gene encodes CDR1 MNHEY and CDR2 SMNVEV (reference sequence). Trimming cost V 2 bases and J 6 bases, with 11 bases left between them. The chain's CDR3 is CASSLRGAGQPQHY. CDR3 nucleotides: TGTGCCAGCAGTTTACGGGGGGCGGGTCAGCCCCAGCATTAT.

This chain links TRBV5-5 with TRBJ2-7; weak D call: TRBD1 (6 bases). CDR1 SGHKS and CDR2 YYEKEE come from the germline V gene (reference sequence). Trimming shortened V by 0 bases and J by 1 base, and 11 bases separated the two germline ends. The CDR3 runs to 15 residues. The CDR3 reads CASSLGGTPSYEQYF. The CDR3 DNA reads as TGTGCCAGCAGCTTGGGAGGGACACCATCCTACGAGCAGTACTTC.